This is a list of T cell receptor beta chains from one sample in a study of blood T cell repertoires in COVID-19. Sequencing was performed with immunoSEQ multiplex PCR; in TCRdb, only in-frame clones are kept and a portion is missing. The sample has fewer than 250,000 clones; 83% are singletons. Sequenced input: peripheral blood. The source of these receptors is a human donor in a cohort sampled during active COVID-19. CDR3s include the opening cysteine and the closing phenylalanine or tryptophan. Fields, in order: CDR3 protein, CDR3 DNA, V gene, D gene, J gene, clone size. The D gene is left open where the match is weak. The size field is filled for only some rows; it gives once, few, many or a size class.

CDR3: CASSRGLVGEQYF; DNA: TGTGCCAGCAGCCGAGGACTAGTTGGGGAGCAGTACTTC; V: TRBV13; D: TRBD2; J: TRBJ2-7; size: NA
CDR3: CASSLSAQLAGSGEQYF; DNA: TGTGCCAGCAGCTTATCCGCTCAACTAGCGGGAAGCGGGGAGCAGTACTTC; V: TRBV11-2; D: TRBD2; J: TRBJ2-7; size: NA
CDR3: CASSSGLAAFDEQFF; DNA: TGTGCTAGCAGCTCGGGACTAGCGGCCTTCGATGAGCAGTTCTTC; V: TRBV7-7; D: TRBD2; J: TRBJ2-1; size: NA
CDR3: CATGTEETQYF; DNA: TGTGCCACAGGAACGGAAGAGACCCAGTACTTC; V: TRBV2; D: NA; J: TRBJ2-5; size: NA
CDR3: CASSPQGAMNTEAFF; DNA: TGTGCCAGCAGCCCTCAGGGGGCTATGAACACTGAAGCTTTCTTT; V: TRBV7-9; D: TRBD1; J: TRBJ1-1; size: NA
CDR3: CASSQDSEQFF; DNA: TGTGCCAGCAGCCAGGACAGCGAGCAGTTCTTC; V: TRBV3-1/TRBV3-2; D: NA; J: TRBJ2-1; size: NA
CDR3: CASSEMAGVNEKLFF; DNA: TGTGCCAGCAGTGAAATGGCAGGGGTAAATGAAAAACTGTTTTTT; V: TRBV6-1; D: NA; J: TRBJ1-4; size: NA
CDR3: CASSPMSSYNEQFF; DNA: TGTGCCAGCAGCCCGATGAGCTCCTACAATGAGCAGTTCTTC; V: TRBV5-8; D: NA; J: TRBJ2-1; size: NA
CDR3: CASNARGPDTEAFF; DNA: TGCGCCAGCAATGCCAGGGGGCCGGACACTGAAGCTTTCTTT; V: TRBV5-1; D: TRBD1; J: TRBJ1-1; size: once
CDR3: CASSFGRTYEQYF; DNA: TGTGCCAGCAGTTTTGGGCGAACCTACGAGCAGTACTTC; V: TRBV5-4; D: NA; J: TRBJ2-7; size: NA
CDR3: CASSQDHGGRGAKNIQYF; DNA: TGCGCCAGCAGCCAAGATCATGGAGGGCGAGGGGCCAAAAACATTCAGTACTTC; V: TRBV4-1; D: NA; J: TRBJ2-4; size: NA
CDR3: CASSYVLGQETQYF; DNA: TGTGCCAGCAGTTATGTTCTAGGACAAGAGACCCAGTACTTC; V: TRBV6-6; D: NA; J: TRBJ2-5; size: NA
CDR3: CASSEVFAAQETQYF; DNA: TGTGCCAGCAGTGAAGTCTTTGCGGCTCAAGAGACCCAGTACTTC; V: TRBV2; D: NA; J: TRBJ2-5; size: once
CDR3: CASSQGTPEPNEKLFF; DNA: TGTGCCAGCTCTCAGGGTACTCCAGAGCCTAATGAAAAACTGTTTTTT; V: TRBV18; D: NA; J: TRBJ1-4; size: NA
CDR3: CAWSVRRGGYTF; DNA: TGTGCCTGGAGTGTACGAAGGGGAGGCTACACCTTC; V: TRBV30; D: NA; J: TRBJ1-2; size: NA
CDR3: CASSFPGSTDTQYF; DNA: TGCGCCAGCAGCTTCCCGGGAAGCACAGATACGCAGTATTTT; V: TRBV5-1; D: NA; J: TRBJ2-3; size: NA
CDR3: CASSIRDRTYNEQFF; DNA: TGTGCCAGCAGTATACGGGACAGGACTTACAATGAGCAGTTCTTC; V: TRBV27; D: TRBD1; J: TRBJ2-1; size: once
CDR3: CASSAQGNTGELFF; DNA: TGTGCCAGCAGTGCCCAGGGGAACACCGGGGAGCTGTTTTTT; V: TRBV2; D: NA; J: TRBJ2-2; size: NA
CDR3: CASSRDSSGNTIYF; DNA: TGTGCCAGCTCTCGGGACTCCTCTGGAAACACCATATATTTT; V: TRBV18; D: NA; J: TRBJ1-3; size: NA
CDR3: CASSQPLQGAKTQYF; DNA: TGTGCCAGCAGCCAGCCCCTACAGGGGGCGAAGACCCAGTACTTC; V: TRBV7-9; D: TRBD1; J: TRBJ2-5; size: once
CDR3: CASTSGRFYNEQFF; DNA: TGTGCCAGCACTAGCGGGAGATTCTACAATGAGCAGTTCTTC; V: TRBV3-1/TRBV3-2; D: TRBD2; J: TRBJ2-1; size: few
CDR3: CASSWDRGSYGYTF; DNA: TGTGCCAGCAGCTGGGACAGGGGTAGCTATGGCTACACCTTC; V: TRBV7-2; D: TRBD1; J: TRBJ1-2; size: NA
CDR3: CASSFRVGGEKLFF; DNA: TGTGCCAGCAGCTTTCGCGTGGGGGGTGAAAAACTGTTTTTT; V: TRBV5-5; D: NA; J: TRBJ1-4; size: NA
CDR3: CSVETGLGEKLFF; DNA: TGCAGCGTTGAGACAGGGCTAGGTGAAAAACTGTTTTTT; V: TRBV29-1; D: TRBD1; J: TRBJ1-4; size: NA
CDR3: CASSLAVGGSGEQFF; DNA: TGCGCCAGCAGCTTGGCCGTCGGGGGAAGTGGTGAGCAGTTCTTC; V: TRBV5-1; D: NA; J: TRBJ2-1; size: NA
CDR3: CAISESGTSGNQPQHF; DNA: TGTGCCATCAGTGAGTCAGGGACTTCGGGGAATCAGCCCCAGCATTTT; V: TRBV10-3; D: NA; J: TRBJ1-5; size: NA
CDR3: CASSQDGGQVVTEAFF; DNA: TGCGCCAGCAGCCAAGACGGGGGACAGGTGGTCACTGAAGCTTTCTTT; V: TRBV4-1; D: TRBD1; J: TRBJ1-1; size: NA
CDR3: CASSPYVENTEAFF; DNA: TGTGCCAGCTCACCCTACGTAGAGAACACTGAAGCTTTCTTT; V: TRBV18; D: NA; J: TRBJ1-1; size: NA
CDR3: CASSLEFGERAFF; DNA: TGCGCCAGCAGCTTGGAATTCGGGGAACGAGCTTTCTTT; V: TRBV5-1; D: NA; J: TRBJ1-1; size: NA
CDR3: CASSFFQGGGYGYTF; DNA: TGTGCCAGCAGCTTTTTCCAGGGAGGGGGCTATGGCTACACCTTC; V: TRBV5-8; D: NA; J: TRBJ1-2; size: NA